The T cell receptor (beta chain) under discussion was sequenced for a study of cytomegalovirus exposure and HLA in healthy donors. Primers included in the PCR were 60 Vbeta and 13 Jbeta primers. Data came from immunoSEQ multiplex PCR; TCRdb stores just in-frame clones and leaves some out. The sample shows about 120,000 clones, about three quarters of them seen only once. Trimming cost V 3 bases and J 1 base, with 13 bases left between them. The CDR3 is made up of 16 amino acids. From germline, CDR1 is KGHSH and CDR2 LQKENI. The source is a woman aged 55 to 70 in good health and CMV-seropositive. J is TRBJ1-3 and V is TRBV18, with D perhaps matching TRBD1 (6 bases). Sequencing used PBMCs. Here the CDR3 DNA reads TGTGCCAGCTCACCGGACAGCCTGCCATCTGGAAACACCATATATTTT. It translates to CASSPDSLPSGNTIYF. Full variable domain (outside the CDR3, taken from reference TRBV18 and TRBJ1-3): NAGVMQNPRHLVRRRGQEARLRCSPMKGHSHVYWYRQLPEEGLKFMVYLQKENIIDESGMPKERFSAEFPKEGPSILRIQQVVRGDSAAYFCASSPDSLPSGNTIYFGEGSWLTVV.